The subject of this entry is one T cell receptor (beta chain). Its antigen is as yet unknown. The sample belongs to a study of T-cell memory formation after mild COVID-19. Across the study: The two donors had largely donor-specific TCR clusters.

The study, taken as a whole, reports: Researchers report contracting CD4+ clones mostly in CM and EM, with CD8+ clones in EMRA. SARS-CoV-2 specificity was not confirmed for second-wave clones peaking on day 37. A balance of CD4 and CD8 characterized clones contracting day 15 to 85, whereas later expanders leaned CD4+.

TCRdb redid the calling of the 5' RACE reads with MiXCR, one entry per CDR3 protein. The sample holds 550,000 to 650,000 distinct CDR3 sequences, 17% seen once. V shed 2 bases and J shed 0 bases, with 9 bases lying between them. CDR3 length: 15 amino acids. Germline V gene data show CDR1 as SGDLS and CDR2 as YYNGEE. This receptor was obtained from an adult woman who had mild COVID-19 (a few samples of this study predate the infection). Cell type and time point are not known. The rearrangement uses TRBV9 and TRBJ2-1; a weak D match, TRBD2 (6 bases). Sequencing was done on a sample of PBMCs or a T cell subset sorted from them (not recorded which). CDR3 residues: CASSVGGYSYNEQFF. CDR3 DNA sequence: TGTGCCAGCAGCGTCGGAGGGTACTCCTACAATGAGCAGTTCTTC.